The subject of this entry is one TCR beta chain. No antigen is known for it. The data stem from a study of cytotoxic CD8 clonotypes in ibrutinib-treated CLL. Study-level background: Partial response was seen in about 25 patients and complete response in 2; after median around 5.5 years, approximately 14 stayed remitted, around 12 progressed. Investigators collected response samples after a median roughly 12 months of treatment, range 6 to 36. Study-wide findings and caveats: Sampling times (in sustained-remission versus progressing patients) were not the same.

Germline V gene lookup returns CDR1 MDHEN and CDR2 SYDVKM. V lost 9 bases to trimming and J lost 0 bases, with 11 bases between them. This CDR3 has 13 residues. TCRdb keeps only in-frame clones here, not all; method: immunoSEQ multiplex PCR. The sample includes 300,000 to 350,000 clones, 80% of them seen just once. The sequencing used PBMCs, collected before ibrutinib treatment. The TCR sequence derives from a human donor with chronic lymphocytic leukemia. This chain joins TRBV28 and TRBJ1-2, with D unresolved. The CDR3 sequence: CASSESTNYGYTF. CDR3 sequence (DNA): TGTGCCAGTTCAGAGTCGACTAACTATGGCTACACCTTC.